This T cell receptor (beta chain) originates from a study of T cell repertoires in cytomegalovirus infection. TCRdb reprocessed the reads with MiXCR, giving one entry per CDR3 protein. The table has approximately 590,000 distinct CDR3 sequences, just under 40% seen once. Germline values: CDR1 SGHTA, CDR2 FQGNSA. This CDR3 has 15 residues. Deletions cut 0 bases from V and 2 bases from J, with 8 bases between. In this sample, this clonotype turned up a few times. As yet, its antigen is unknown. The chain links TRBV7-2 to TRBJ1-5; tentative D call: TRBD1 (6 bases). The receptor comes from a human donor in good health (CMV status not recorded). Some clones in this sample may be carry-over from other donors' samples. This specimen was cultured PBMCs, taken from culture after CMV antigen stimulation. CDR3 amino acids: CASSLAGGGNQPQHF. The CDR3 DNA is TGTGCCAGCAGCTTAGCAGGGGGGGGCAATCAGCCCCAGCATTTT.